The TCR beta chain described here comes from a study of control samples from healthy donors and cancer patients. Sequencing was performed with immunoSEQ multiplex PCR; in TCRdb, only in-frame clones are kept and a portion is missing. Seen here are roughly 200,000 clones, approximately 92% observed once, and the top ten hold around 1.6%. CDR1 and CDR2 (germline): SEHNR, FQNEAQ (reference sequence). This CDR3 has 12 amino acids. Trimming cost V 6 bases and J 0 bases, with 5 bases left between them. The chain has TRBV7-9 and TRBJ1-1, with D uncertain. The sequenced sample consisted of blood. This clonotype originated in a man younger than 35 in good health. CDR3 sequence: CASSYLNTEAFF. The DNA of the CDR3 is TGTGCCAGCAGTTACTTGAACACTGAAGCTTTCTTT.